Detailed here is one T cell receptor beta chain. The antigen remains undetermined. Germline V gene data show CDR1 as ENHRY and CDR2 as SYGVKD. The CDR3 has 16 amino acids. Germline trimming cut 2 bases from V and 4 bases from J; bases unmatched to any gene: 7. These data originate in a study of shared clonotypes between healthy human individuals. Findings and limits, study-wide: In this cohort, only blood was sampled, and tissue repertoires likely differ.

Measured with immunoSEQ multiplex PCR; TCRdb has only the in-frame clones, and not every one. In the table there are some 2,100,000 clones, about 92% of which are singletons. Naive CD8 cells lacked CD45RO and underwent positive selection for CCR7, leaving out terminally differentiated effector memory CD45RA+ cells. The sequencing sample was made of naive CD8+ T cells from PBMCs. The receptor was derived from a man aged 18 to 29 in good health. Some clones in this sample may be carry-over from other donors' samples. This chain links TRBV10-3 with TRBJ1-5, with 8 bases matching TRBD1. Here the CDR3 reads CAISEDGTGRNQPQHF. The CDR3 DNA is TGTGCCATCAGTGAGGATGGGACAGGCAGAAATCAGCCCCAGCATTTT.